The table lists the clone carrying this T cell receptor beta chain with many counts. This entry belongs to a study of regulatory T cells in long-lasting Graves disease. Described time point: newly diagnosed GD, antithyroid drugs for less than 3 months. The TCR library was prepared using RNA isolated from PBMCs. HTBI primers from iRepertoire and Arm-PCR of CDR3 regions yielded the TCR beta libraries. TCRdb fed the multiplex PCR reads into MiXCR, producing one record per CDR3 protein. This table holds roughly 610,000 distinct CDR3 sequences, approximately 15% found once. This CDR3 contains 16 residues. V was shortened by 3 bases and J by 4 bases, with 19 bases between the two germline ends. Germline CDR1 is DFQATT and CDR2 is SNEGSKA (reference sequence). This same sample was also part of a study on T cells in Graves' hyperthyroidism and ophthalmopathy. That paper adds: Every diagnosis used clinical symptoms, serum thyroxine and TRAb, thyroid ultrasound and orbital computed tomography.

Sequenced material: peripheral blood mononuclear cells (PBMCs), taken at new diagnosis, from a patient treated with antithyroid drugs. The V and J genes are TRBV20-1 and TRBJ2-1; D may be TRBD1 (6 bases). This TCR was recovered from a woman aged 25 to 39 with Graves disease. Here the CDR3 DNA reads TGCAGTGCTAGGGACCGGGCATACGGGACATACAATGAGCAGTTCTTC. Amino acid sequence: CSARDRAYGTYNEQFF.